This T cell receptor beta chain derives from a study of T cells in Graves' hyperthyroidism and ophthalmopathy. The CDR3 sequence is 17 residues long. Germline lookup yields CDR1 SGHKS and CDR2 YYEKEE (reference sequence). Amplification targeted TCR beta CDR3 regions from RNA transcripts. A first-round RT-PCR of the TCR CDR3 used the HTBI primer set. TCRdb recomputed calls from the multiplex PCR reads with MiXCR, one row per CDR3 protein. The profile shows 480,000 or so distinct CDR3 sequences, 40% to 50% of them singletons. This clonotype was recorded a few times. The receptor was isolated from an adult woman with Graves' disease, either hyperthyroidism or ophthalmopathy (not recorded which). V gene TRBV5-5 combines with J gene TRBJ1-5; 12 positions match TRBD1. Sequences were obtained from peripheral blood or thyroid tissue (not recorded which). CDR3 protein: CAPKGQGAKSASQPQHF. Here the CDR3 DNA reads TGTGCGCCCAAGGGACAGGGGGCTAAGTCTGCAAGTCAGCCCCAGCATTTT.